These 28 T cell receptor beta chains originate from one sample sequenced in a study of blood T cell repertoires in COVID-19. The data were produced by immunoSEQ multiplex PCR, yet TCRdb's version contains in-frame clones alone and is incomplete. The repertoire includes approximately 84,000 clones, roughly 85% of them detected once, and over 9.5% sits in the top ten. Sequencing was performed on peripheral blood. The receptors here all came from a human donor in a cohort sampled during active COVID-19.

CDR3 loop: CASSVGTSGSAETQYF. The DNA for the CDR3 is TGTGCCAGCAGTGTGGGGACTAGCGGGAGCGCAGAGACCCAGTACTTC. The rearrangement links TRBV28 to TRBJ2-5, with TRBD2 matching 14 bases. This CDR3 has 16 amino acids. The germline CDR1 and CDR2 sequences are MDHEN and SYDVKM. V was clipped by 5 bases and J by 4 bases; unmatched bases: 6.

This clone was counted only a few times. The chain employs TRBV27 and TRBJ1-2; tentative D call: TRBD1 (5 bases). The germline gives CDR1 MNHEY, CDR2 SMNVEV (reference sequence). This CDR3 has 16 amino acids. V was trimmed by 6 bases and J by 4 bases, leaving 21 bases between them. For the CDR3, the DNA is TGTGCCAGCAGCTTTACAGCGATTGGGGCCTTCTATGGCTACACCTTC. Its translation: CASSFTAIGAFYGYTF.

This clone was counted ten times or more. The rearrangement links TRBV7-9 to TRBJ1-4, with 9 bases that match TRBD1. The CDR3 has 14 residues. Trimming at V came to 4 bases and at J to 8 bases, leaving 5 bases not matched to a gene. Looked up from germline, CDR1 is SEHNR and CDR2 is FQNEAQ (reference sequence). For the CDR3, the DNA is TGTGCCAGCAGCTCGGGACAGGGTGGAGAAAAACTGTTTTTT. Amino acids: CASSSGQGGEKLFF.

The rearrangement joins TRBV24-1 to TRBJ2-3, with TRBD2 matching over 13 bases. Germline CDR1 and CDR2: KGHDR and SFDVKD. This CDR3 comprises 14 residues. V dropped 7 bases and J dropped 6; count of bases not matched to a gene: 3. In nucleotides, the CDR3 is TGTGCCACCAGGGGGACTAGCGGGGCCGATACGCAGTATTTT. Protein product: CATRGTSGADTQYF.

The chain combines TRBV28 with TRBJ2-3; 15 bases fit TRBD2. The CDR3 loop spans 20 amino acids. V shed 6 bases and J 1 base; nucleotides not matched to a gene: 14. Germline CDR1 is MDHEN and CDR2 is SYDVKM. The CDR3 coding sequence is TGTGCCAGCAGCTCCAGATGGACTAGCGGGGGGGGCCTTCGCACAGATACGCAGTATTTT. It encodes CASSSRWTSGGGLRTDTQYF. Variable domain in full (rest from reference TRBV28 and TRBJ2-3): DVKVTQSSRYLVKRTGEKVFLECVQDMDHENMFWYRQDPGLGLRLIYFSYDVKMKEKGDIPEGYSVSREKKERFSLILESASTNQTSMYLCASSSRWTSGGGLRTDTQYFGPGTRLTVL.

This chain uses TRBV11-2 with TRBJ2-5; D unclear. Trimming removed 1 base from V and 2 bases from J, with 11 bases in between. The CDR3 extends over 15 amino acids. CDR1 and CDR2 (germline): SGHAT, FQNNGV. The CDR3 nucleotides are TGTGCCAGCAGCTTAGGTTCAGTCCTTCAAGAGACCCAGTACTTC. Translating gives CASSLGSVLQETQYF.

The V and J genes are TRBV2 and TRBJ2-7; TRBD1 matches 7 bases. Germline V lookup: CDR1 SNHLY, CDR2 FYNNEI. CDR3 length: 14 amino acids. V lost 7 bases, J lost 0 bases, and 6 bases stayed unmatched. For the CDR3, the DNA is TGTGCCAGCAAAGCGACAGGGAACTCCTACGAGCAGTACTTC. This codes for CASKATGNSYEQYF.

Regarding this clone: One end of the junction fails to match germline, which may point to a read error. The J gene is TRBJ2-6, the V gene TRBV9; D gene ambiguous. The length of the CDR3 is 15 residues. Germline CDR1 and CDR2: SGDLS and YYNGEE. CDR3 DNA sequence: TGTGCCAGCAGTGTAGGTAGCATTGGGGCCAACGTCCTGACTTTC. Encoded protein: CASSVGSIGANVLTF.

The CDR3 nucleotides are TGTGCCAGCGGTCAGGAAGTCTATGGCTACACCTTC. Translating gives CASGQEVYGYTF. The genes are TRBV2 and TRBJ1-2; D not certain. Germline V gene data show CDR1 as SNHLY and CDR2 as FYNNEI. V was clipped by 8 bases and J by 4 bases, with 11 bases between them. The CDR3 extends over 12 amino acids.

The CDR3 is CASSTRTGTTEAFF. The CDR3, as DNA: TGTGCCAGCAGCACCAGGACAGGGACCACTGAAGCTTTCTTT. The chain is built from TRBV7-9 and TRBJ1-1; 8 positions match TRBD1. V was clipped by 5 bases and J by 4 bases; unmatched bases: 6. The CDR3 loop spans 14 amino acids. The germline V gene has CDR1 SEHNR and CDR2 FQNEAQ (reference sequence).

The rearrangement links TRBV6-2 or TRBV6-3 to TRBJ1-2; 8 bases agree with TRBD1. CDR1 and CDR2 (germline): MNHEY, SVGEGT. J lost 6 bases, V lost 5 bases, and 2 bases had no gene match. The CDR3 covers 12 residues. The CDR3 nucleotides read TGTGCCAGCAGTCCGGACAGGGATGGCTACACCTTC. It codes for CASSPDRDGYTF.

V is TRBV28 and J is TRBJ2-7; 11 bases align to TRBD2. The CDR3 covers 18 residues. Germline CDR1 is MDHEN and CDR2 is SYDVKM. The junction had 13 bases not matched to a gene; V was cut back by 4 bases and J by 2 bases. The CDR3 sequence: CASSSPASGGPSPYEQYF. The DNA of the CDR3 is TGTGCCAGCAGTTCCCCCGCTAGCGGGGGGCCTTCGCCCTACGAGCAGTACTTC.

This chain joins TRBV5-6 and TRBJ1-5, with 8 bases matching TRBD1. This CDR3 is built from 16 residues. V lost 0 bases, J lost 5 bases, and 7 bases stayed unmatched. The germline gives CDR1 SGHDT, CDR2 YYEEEE. CDR3 sequence: CASSLAGQVGDQPQHF. The CDR3 DNA reads as TGTGCCAGCAGCTTGGCGGGACAGGTGGGGGATCAGCCCCAGCATTTT.

V gene TRBV5-1 combines with J gene TRBJ2-1; TRBD2 aligns across 12 bases. The junction had 6 bases not matched to a gene; V was cut back by 3 bases and J by 5 bases. Germline assignment: CDR1 SGHRS and CDR2 YFSETQ. The CDR3 is 16 amino acids. The CDR3 DNA sequence: TGCGCCAGCAGCTCCCGACTAGCGGGAGATCACAATGAGCAGTTCTTC. Residues: CASSSRLAGDHNEQFF.

The rearrangement links TRBV19 to TRBJ1-1, with 7 nucleotides matching TRBD1. The germline CDR1 and CDR2 sequences are LNHDA and SQIVND (reference sequence). Trimming took 6 bases from V and 0 from J; bases not matched to a gene: 7. The CDR3 runs to 15 residues. The CDR3 DNA follows: TGTGCCAGTAGGCTCCGAGGGGGCATGAACACTGAAGCTTTCTTT. It translates to CASRLRGGMNTEAFF.

The DNA for the CDR3 is TGTGCCAGCAGCTTTAGCGGGGGGGAAAAACTGTTTTTT. Translated: CASSFSGGEKLFF. This sequence joins TRBV7-2 and TRBJ1-4; possibly TRBD1 for D (5 bases). CDR1 and CDR2 from the germline V gene are SGHTA and FQGNSA. V lost 3 bases and J lost 8, with 10 bases in between. This CDR3 has 13 amino acids.

The rearrangement links TRBV11-2 to TRBJ1-2; weak D call: TRBD1 (6 bases). V lost 5 bases and J 6 bases, leaving 10 bases between the germline ends. The CDR3 runs 12 residues. Germline CDR1 and CDR2: SGHAT and FQNNGV. The CDR3 here is CASSVQGNGYTF. The CDR3 DNA follows: TGTGCCAGCAGCGTACAGGGTAATGGCTACACCTTC.

The rearrangement joins TRBV6-4 to TRBJ2-3; no clear D gene. This CDR3 has 15 residues. The ends were cut back, 2 bases at V and 0 bases at J, with 9 bases in the middle. The V gene's germline CDR1 is MRHNA and CDR2 SNTAGT. The CDR3 nucleotides are TGTGCCAGCAGTGACATAAGCGAAAGCACAGATACGCAGTATTTT. Its protein product is CASSDISESTDTQYF.

The sample holds one count of this clone. The V gene is TRBV5-1, the J gene TRBJ1-2; 7 bases agree with TRBD1. Germline CDR1 is SGHRS and CDR2 is YFSETQ. CDR3 length equals 13 residues. Losses at the gene ends were 3 bases for V and 3 bases for J; bases not matched to a gene: 2. The CDR3 sequence is CASSSGTDYGYTF. DNA for the CDR3: TGCGCCAGCAGCTCCGGGACAGACTATGGCTACACCTTC.

The chain's CDR3 is CASSRLAGGTGELFF. CDR3 in DNA: TGTGCCAGCAGTCGGCTAGCAGGGGGTACCGGGGAGCTGTTTTTT. The chain recombines TRBV5-4 with TRBJ2-2, with TRBD1 matching 7 bases. This CDR3 has 15 amino acids. Germline CDR1 is SGHNT and CDR2 is YYREEE (reference sequence). V lost 5 bases, J lost 5 bases, and 9 bases stayed unmatched.

This rearrangement joins TRBV9 to TRBJ1-2, with 7 bases identical to TRBD1. The CDR3 runs to 15 residues. V trimming: 2 bases; J trimming: 3 bases; junction bases outside the gene matches: 7. Germline V gene sequence: CDR1 SGDLS, CDR2 YYNGEE. The CDR3 DNA follows: TGTGCCAGCAGCGTCACAGGGGTCAGGGACTATGGCTACACCTTC. Translated, it gives CASSVTGVRDYGYTF.

The rearrangement uses TRBV6-5 and TRBJ2-1; 10 nucleotides line up with TRBD2. Trimming at V came to 6 bases and at J to 4 bases, leaving 6 bases not matched to a gene. Germline lookup yields CDR1 MNHEY and CDR2 SVGAGI. This CDR3 has 15 residues. Here the CDR3 DNA reads TGTGCCAGCAGGCATCGGACTAGCGGATACAATGAGCAGTTCTTC. It codes for CASRHRTSGYNEQFF.

The genes are TRBV20-1 and TRBJ1-4, with D maybe TRBD1 (5 bases). Trimming took off 5 bases at V and 8 bases at J, with 9 bases between the two ends. The germline CDR1 and CDR2 sequences are DFQATT and SNEGSKA (reference sequence). The CDR3 contains 11 residues. The CDR3 sequence: CSAGRTEKLFF. The CDR3 DNA reads as TGCAGTGCTGGGAGGACAGAAAAACTGTTTTTT.

This rearrangement joins TRBV4-1 to TRBJ2-3; D is ambiguous. Germline CDR1 reads MGHRA; CDR2 reads YSYEKL. V shed 1 base and J shed 2 bases, with 13 bases lying between them. There are 16 residues in the CDR3. CDR3 amino acids: CASSQVSGGYTDTQYF. The CDR3 DNA sequence: TGCGCCAGCAGCCAAGTTTCCGGCGGATACACAGATACGCAGTATTTT.

The chain links TRBV2 to TRBJ1-5, with D perhaps TRBD1 (5 bases). Germline CDR1 and CDR2: SNHLY and FYNNEI. V shed 10 bases and J shed 5 bases, with 15 bases lying between them. CDR3 length equals 13 residues. CDR3 coding DNA: TGTGCCACCACCGGGGGGGGTTATCAGCCCCAGCATTTT. This sequence encodes CATTGGGYQPQHF.

The chain joins TRBV18 to TRBJ2-2; D might be TRBD1 (6 bases). The CDR3 extends over 15 amino acids. The ends were cut back, 2 bases at V and 2 bases at J, with 9 bases in the middle. CDR1 KGHSH and CDR2 LQKENI come from the germline V gene. For the CDR3, the DNA is TGTGCCAGCTCACCAACAGGGCCTAACACCGGGGAGCTGTTTTTT. It encodes CASSPTGPNTGELFF.

The V call is TRBV5-1, the J call TRBJ2-5; 10 nucleotides align to TRBD2. J was trimmed by 0 bases and V by 5 bases; bases with no gene match: 4. Germline CDR1 and CDR2: SGHRS and YFSETQ. This CDR3 is 15 amino acids long. The CDR3 region has the DNA TGCGCCAGCAGGAGGACTAGCGGAAACCAAGAGACCCAGTACTTC. Its protein product is CASRRTSGNQETQYF.

This rearrangement joins TRBV6-5 to TRBJ2-7, with D maybe TRBD2 (5 bases). The CDR3 has 12 amino acids. The V gene's germline CDR1 is MNHEY and CDR2 SVGAGI. Trimming cost V 6 bases and J 4 bases, with 10 bases left between them. DNA of the CDR3: TGTGCCAGCAGCGCCGGGGTTTACGAGCAGTACTTC. It specifies CASSAGVYEQYF.